The 12 T cell receptor beta chains below come from one sample, sequenced in a study of blood T cells in healthy people across ages. The use of a sample-barcoded 5' primer and a J-beta primer mix characterized a second PCR of roughly 7 to 12 cycles. TCRdb independently ran MiXCR on the 5' RACE reads; one entry per CDR3 protein. The sample contains 950,000 to 1,200,000 distinct CDR3 sequences, roughly two fifths of which appear only once. Sequenced: blood. These receptors all come from a man between 18 and 35 years old in good health.

The V gene is TRBV7-8, the J gene TRBJ1-2; 7 positions match TRBD1. The ends lost 1 base at V and 8 bases at J; junction bases unmatched: 16. This CDR3 spans 17 amino acids. From germline, CDR1 is SGHVS and CDR2 FQNEAQ. The CDR3 DNA follows: TGTGCCAGCAGCTTAGTTAGGATGCCAGGGGGTTCGGGAGGCTACACCTTC. Its protein is CASSLVRMPGGSGGYTF.

The sample holds a few counts of this clonotype. This chain uses TRBV20-1 with TRBJ1-1, with 7 bases aligning to TRBD1. The CDR3 covers 13 residues. Trimming at V came to 5 bases and at J to 0 bases, leaving 3 bases not matched to a gene. Germline-derived CDR1 and CDR2 are DFQATT and SNEGSKA (reference sequence). DNA of the CDR3: TGCAGTGCTCCGGGACAGATGAACACTGAAGCTTTCTTT. Amino acid sequence: CSAPGQMNTEAFF.

Concerning this clonotype: One end of the junction varies from germline; a read error may be responsible. The chain links TRBV28 to TRBJ1-2; 11 positions agree with TRBD1. Per germline, CDR1 MDHEN and CDR2 SYDVKM. The length of the CDR3 is 18 residues. CDR3 in amino acids: CASSLRGQGALTNYDYTF. CDR3 bases: TGCGCCAGCAGTTTACGCGGACAGGGGGCCTTAACTAACTATGACTACACCTTC.

The rearrangement joins TRBV5-1 to TRBJ2-1; D possibly corresponds to TRBD1 (5 bases). V lost 4 bases to trimming and J lost 7 bases, with 18 bases between them. The germline V gene encodes CDR1 SGHRS and CDR2 YFSETQ. The CDR3 sequence is 15 residues long. The CDR3 loop reads CASSEQETPRNEQFF. CDR3 bases: TGCGCCAGCAGCGAACAGGAGACCCCTAGGAATGAGCAGTTCTTC. The complete variable domain, with remaining parts taken from reference TRBV5-1 and TRBJ2-1, reads KAGVTQTPRYLIKTRGQQVTLSCSPISGHRSVSWYQQTPGQGLQFLFEYFSETQRNKGNFPGRFSGRQFSNSRSEMNVSTLELGDSALYLCASSEQETPRNEQFFGPGTRLTVL.

The chain recombines TRBV21-1 with TRBJ1-1. TRBV21-1 is deemed a pseudogene. This CDR3 region has 10 residues. DNA for the CDR3: TGTGCCAGCCTGGACACTGAAGCTTTCTTT. It specifies CASLDTEAFF.

This rearrangement joins TRBV2 to TRBJ2-3; 14 positions agree with TRBD2. Looked up from germline, CDR1 is SNHLY and CDR2 is FYNNEI. The CDR3 is 21 residues long. V lost 6 bases to trimming and J lost 0 bases; unmatched junction nucleotides: 17. CDR3 in amino acids: CASSQAWTSGGHLGSTDTQYF. The CDR3 nucleotides read TGTGCCAGCAGCCAAGCTTGGACTAGCGGGGGGCACCTAGGGAGCACAGATACGCAGTATTTT.

V usage is TRBV6-2 or TRBV6-3 and J usage is TRBJ2-2, with D unclear. V was shortened by 2 bases and J by 7 bases, with 11 bases between the two germline ends. This CDR3 is 14 amino acids long. CDR1 is MNHEY, CDR2 SVGEGT, per germline. Here the CDR3 DNA reads TGTGCCAGCAGTTACAGGGTAATGAACGGGGAGCTGTTTTTT. Its translation: CASSYRVMNGELFF.

V gene TRBV12-3 or TRBV12-4 combines with J gene TRBJ2-4, with 7 bases identical to TRBD2. The J call may be faulty, since TRBJ2-7 better matches the DNA end. The length of the CDR3 is 15 residues. The CDR3 reads CASSFGERGGYEQYF. CDR3 DNA sequence: TGTGCCAGCAGTTTTGGAGAACGCGGGGGCTACGAGCAGTACTTC.

This chain uses TRBV6-1 with TRBJ2-5; D is unclear. The DNA matches TRBJ2-7 better at its end, which makes the J call doubtful. The CDR3 totals 14 residues. Germline loops: CDR1 MNHNS, CDR2 SASEGT. CDR3 amino acids: CASSEVNSHYEQYF. DNA for the CDR3: TGTGCCAGCAGTGAAGTTAACAGCCACTACGAGCAGTACTTC.

This clonotype has only a few counts. The chain uses TRBV3-1 and TRBJ1-6; unclear D gene. The CDR3 has 16 amino acids. Germline V gene sequence: CDR1 LGHDT, CDR2 YNNKEL (reference sequence). Trimming removed 1 base from V and 4 bases from J, with 11 bases in between. The CDR3 sequence is CASSQGRAPYNSPLHF. The CDR3 DNA follows: TGTGCCAGCAGCCAAGGGCGAGCCCCGTATAATTCACCCCTCCACTTT.

The rearrangement joins TRBV30 to TRBJ2-1; D is unresolved. The germline CDR1 and CDR2 sequences are GTSNPN and SVGIG (reference sequence). This CDR3 is 12 amino acids long. V was shortened by 2 bases and J by 6 bases, with 8 bases between the two germline ends. In nucleotides, the CDR3 is TGTGCCTGGAGTCCCTGGGGCAATGAGCAGTTCTTC. Its protein product is CAWSPWGNEQFF.

This clonotype was picked up many times. CDR3: CATSRDHYSNYGYTF. CDR3 coding DNA: TGTGCCACCAGCAGAGATCACTATTCTAACTATGGCTACACCTTC. The chain joins TRBV15 to TRBJ1-2; D is ambiguous. Germline V gives CDR1 LNHNV, CDR2 YYDKDF (reference sequence). The CDR3 is made up of 15 amino acids. V lost 0 bases and J 0 bases, leaving 8 bases between the germline ends.